Shown below are 26 T cell receptor beta chains from a single sample sequenced in a study of blood T cell repertoires in COVID-19. Here immunoSEQ multiplex PCR was the method, and the copy in TCRdb shows in-frame clones only, minus some. Of fewer than 45,000 clones in the sample, 85% were seen once. The sequenced material came from peripheral blood. Receptor source: a man aged 45 to 65 with active COVID-19.

This rearrangement joins TRBV2 to TRBJ2-7; D possibly corresponds to TRBD1 (5 bases). This CDR3 is built from 13 residues. Germline CDR1 reads SNHLY; CDR2 reads FYNNEI. Trimming pared 4 bases from V and 5 bases from J, leaving 12 bases between. The CDR3 coding sequence is TGTGCCAGCAGTGCCCCCCCCAGGGACGAGCAGTACTTC. The encoded protein is CASSAPPRDEQYF.

The V gene is TRBV4-1, the J gene TRBJ2-7; possibly TRBD2 for D (5 bases). With 0 bases removed from V and 8 bases from J, the gap between germline ends came to 11 bases. The CDR3 loop spans 13 amino acids. Looked up from germline, CDR1 is MGHRA and CDR2 is YSYEKL. The CDR3 DNA reads TGCGCCAGCAGCCAAGATGATAGGAGGAAGCAGTACTTC. This encodes CASSQDDRRKQYF.

The rearrangement joins TRBV19 to TRBJ2-5; possibly TRBD2 for D (6 bases). This CDR3 region has 14 residues. V lost 1 base, J lost 1 base, and 7 bases lay in between. Germline V lookup: CDR1 LNHDA, CDR2 SQIVND (reference sequence). CDR3 in amino acids: CASSIVSGQETQYF. DNA of the CDR3: TGTGCCAGTAGTATAGTTAGCGGCCAAGAGACCCAGTACTTC.

The V and J genes are TRBV4-3 and TRBJ2-7; 10 bases line up with TRBD1. CDR1 is LGHNA, CDR2 YSLEER, per germline. V was clipped by 4 bases and J by 7 bases; unmatched bases: 7. The CDR3 length is 14 residues. In nucleotides, the CDR3 is TGCGCCAGCAGCCGTGGGACAGGGGAAGGTGAGCAGTACTTC. Residues: CASSRGTGEGEQYF.

The chain couples TRBV7-8 to TRBJ1-2; 8 bases map to TRBD1. Per the germline V gene, CDR1 is SGHVS and CDR2 is FQNEAQ. The J segment lost 8 bases and the V segment lost 4 bases, leaving 6 bases of the junction unmatched. CDR3 length: 13 residues. The DNA of the CDR3 is TGTGCCAGCAGCTGGAGGACAGGGCGCGGCTACACCTTC. This translates into CASSWRTGRGYTF.

The gene calls are TRBV29-1 and TRBJ2-7, with D hard to call. This CDR3 has 13 residues. The germline V gene encodes CDR1 SQVTM and CDR2 ANQGSEA. V was shortened by 4 bases and J by 1 base, with 11 bases between the two germline ends. CDR3 loop: CSVGVHFSYEQYF. CDR3 in DNA: TGCAGCGTTGGCGTTCATTTTTCCTACGAGCAGTACTTC.

This clone is medium-sized within its sample. The chain carries TRBV5-5 and TRBJ1-2; perhaps TRBD1 as D (6 bases). Trimming cost V 4 bases and J 3 bases, with 25 bases left between them. CDR3 length: 18 amino acids. Germline V gene lookup returns CDR1 SGHKS and CDR2 YYEKEE (reference sequence). CDR3 DNA sequence: TGTGCCAGCAGCCCTAGGGGGGAGGGTTCGTTGAGTTACTATGGCTACACCTTC. This gives the protein CASSPRGEGSLSYYGYTF.

The chain joins TRBV5-4 to TRBJ1-4; TRBD1 matches at 7 bases. The ends lost 4 bases at V and 8 bases at J; junction bases unmatched: 5. The CDR3 runs to 13 residues. Germline V gene sequence: CDR1 SGHNT, CDR2 YYREEE (reference sequence). The CDR3 DNA reads TGTGCCAGCAGCGCCGCAGGGGGGGAAAAACTGTTTTTT. Translation gives CASSAAGGEKLFF.

The V gene is TRBV2, the J gene TRBJ1-1; D remains ambiguous. Trimming shortened V by 4 bases and J by 1 base, and 10 bases separated the two germline ends. CDR1 SNHLY and CDR2 FYNNEI come from the germline V gene. This CDR3 has 14 amino acids. CDR3 region: CASSALMWNTEAFF. CDR3 DNA sequence: TGTGCCAGCAGTGCACTAATGTGGAACACTGAAGCTTTCTTT.

The V gene is TRBV18, the J gene TRBJ2-3; unclear D gene. CDR1 KGHSH and CDR2 LQKENI come from the germline V gene. This CDR3 is built from 14 residues. The V end was cut by 3 bases, the J end by 8 bases, with 15 bases between. CDR3 residues: CASSPPPTGSTQYF. CDR3 coding DNA: TGTGCCAGCTCACCCCCTCCGACTGGAAGTACGCAGTATTTT.

This sequence joins TRBV2 and TRBJ2-1, with 11 positions matching TRBD2. Germline assignment: CDR1 SNHLY and CDR2 FYNNEI. CDR3 length: 14 residues. Unmatched junction bases numbered 9, after V lost 4 bases and J lost 13 bases. DNA for the CDR3: TGTGCCAGCAGTGTTGCTAGCGGGGGGCGGAGCCAGTTCTTC. Protein product: CASSVASGGRSQFF.

The V and J genes are TRBV11-1 and TRBJ2-1; 8 bases fit TRBD2. The junction had 6 bases not matched to a gene; V was cut back by 5 bases and J by 6 bases. CDR1 is SGHAT, CDR2 FQDESV, per germline (reference sequence). There are 14 residues in the CDR3. CDR3 sequence: CASSRGGSGNEQFF. In nucleotides, the CDR3 is TGTGCCAGCAGCCGGGGGGGCTCCGGCAATGAGCAGTTCTTC.

The V call is TRBV7-6, the J call TRBJ2-7; D is possibly TRBD2 (5 bases). This CDR3 region has 15 residues. CDR1 is SGHVS and CDR2 is FNYEAQ in the germline V gene. V shed 2 bases and J shed 0 bases, with 11 bases lying between them. CDR3 amino acids: CASSLTDAGSYEQYF. Here the CDR3 DNA reads TGTGCCAGCAGCTTAACGGACGCGGGCTCCTACGAGCAGTACTTC.

This sequence joins TRBV13 and TRBJ2-7; 8 nucleotides align to TRBD1. V was pared by 7 bases and J by 3 bases, with 8 bases of the junction left unmatched. CDR3 length equals 14 residues. CDR1 is PRHDT and CDR2 is FYEKMQ in the germline V gene (reference sequence). CDR3 region: CASTKTGGGYEQYF. The CDR3 nucleotides are TGTGCCAGCACCAAAACAGGGGGAGGCTACGAGCAGTACTTC. Complete variable domain (other parts from reference TRBV13 and TRBJ2-7): AAGVIQSPRHLIKEKRETATLKCYPIPRHDTVYWYQQGPGQDPQFLISFYEKMQSDKGSIPDRFSAQQFSDYHSELNMSSLELGDSALYFCASTKTGGGYEQYFGPGTRLTVT.

The V gene is TRBV27, the J gene TRBJ2-1; 8 bases map to TRBD1. The CDR3 runs 16 residues. The germline V gene encodes CDR1 MNHEY and CDR2 SMNVEV (reference sequence). The V gene end was trimmed by 2 bases and the J gene end by 8 bases; junction bases not matched to a gene: 11. The chain's CDR3 is CASSLLVPGGLYEQFF. The CDR3 DNA reads TGTGCCAGCAGTTTACTCGTTCCAGGGGGCCTGTATGAGCAGTTCTTC.

The chain combines TRBV5-5 with TRBJ2-1, with D uncertain. The CDR3 covers 13 residues. V was trimmed by 2 bases and J by 4 bases, leaving 7 bases between them. CDR1 SGHKS and CDR2 YYEKEE come from the germline V gene (reference sequence). CDR3: CASSFGVYNEQFF. The CDR3 DNA is TGTGCCAGCAGCTTTGGAGTGTACAATGAGCAGTTCTTC. The full variable domain, completed using reference TRBV5-5 and TRBJ2-1, is DAGVTQSPTHLIKTRGQQVTLRCSPISGHKSVSWYQQVLGQGPQFIFQYYEKEERGRGNFPDRFSARQFPNYSSELNVNALLLGDSALYLCASSFGVYNEQFFGPGTRLTVL.

The genes are TRBV21-1 and TRBJ2-1; the table's D gene call, TRBD2, was not cross checked with the DNA. TRBV21-1 is reported as a pseudogene. The CDR3 length is 16 residues. The CDR3 spells CASSKSKGGRNNEQFF. Here the CDR3 DNA reads TGTGCCAGCAGCAAAAGTAAGGGGGGGCGGAACAATGAGCAGTTCTTC.

This chain connects TRBV7-9 to TRBJ2-1; 10 bases map to TRBD2. The CDR3 length is 16 residues. After removal of 5 bases from V and 2 bases from J, the junction contained 6 bases not matched to a gene. CDR1 is SEHNR and CDR2 is FQNEAQ in the germline V gene (reference sequence). The CDR3 coding sequence is TGTGCCAGCAGCGTCGGAGCGGGGGGGCCCTACAATGAGCAGTTCTTC. Translation: CASSVGAGGPYNEQFF.

The J gene is TRBJ1-2, the V gene TRBV6-5, with 8 positions matching TRBD1. Germline V gene lookup returns CDR1 MNHEY and CDR2 SVGAGI. Trimming at V came to 5 bases and at J to 1 base, leaving 3 bases not matched to a gene. The length of the CDR3 is 14 residues. The CDR3 DNA sequence: TGTGCCAGCAGTCACGGACAGGGTAACTATGGCTACACCTTC. Translation gives CASSHGQGNYGYTF.

This chain uses TRBV15 with TRBJ2-7; 9 bases align to TRBD1. Trimming at V came to 0 bases and at J to 3 bases, leaving 15 bases not matched to a gene. CDR3 length: 19 residues. Germline V lookup: CDR1 LNHNV, CDR2 YYDKDF (reference sequence). The CDR3 loop reads CATSRDRGTGYNVGYEQYF. The CDR3 DNA reads TGTGCCACCAGCAGAGATCGCGGGACAGGGTATAATGTGGGCTACGAGCAGTACTTC.

The rearrangement links TRBV4-3 to TRBJ2-3, with 9 bases lining up with TRBD1. CDR1 is LGHNA and CDR2 is YSLEER in the germline V gene. This CDR3 comprises 17 residues. The trim removed 4 bases at V and 6 bases at J, leaving 14 bases unmatched. This CDR3 reads CASSLDSTGGTTDTQYF. In nucleotides, the CDR3 is TGCGCCAGCAGCCTCGACTCGACAGGGGGAACCACGGATACGCAGTATTTT.

This chain connects TRBV4-1 to TRBJ1-2, with TRBD1 as a possible D gene (6 bases). The V gene's germline CDR1 is MGHRA and CDR2 YSYEKL. With 1 base removed from V and 7 bases from J, the gap between germline ends came to 19 bases. The CDR3 runs to 16 residues. Written as DNA, the CDR3 is TGCGCCAGCAGCCAAGGTGGGGGGGCAGGGCAAGCTGGCTACACCTTC. Its translation: CASSQGGGAGQAGYTF.

The chain is built from TRBV10-1 and TRBJ2-7; D gene unclear. The length of the CDR3 is 14 residues. Trimming shortened V by 0 bases and J by 0 bases, and 6 bases separated the two germline ends. CDR1 and CDR2 from the germline V gene are WNHNN and SYGVQD (reference sequence). The CDR3 DNA sequence: TGCGCCAGCAGTGAGTCGACTTTCTCCTACGAGCAGTACTTC. Translation gives CASSESTFSYEQYF.

The gene calls are TRBV24-1 and TRBJ2-1, with D maybe TRBD2 (7 bases). This CDR3 is built from 16 residues. V was cut by 3 bases and J by 2 bases, with 13 bases left in between. Germline V gene sequence: CDR1 KGHDR, CDR2 SFDVKD. CDR3 amino acids: CATSDQRGAAYNEQFF. DNA of the CDR3: TGTGCCACCAGTGATCAACGGGGGGCCGCCTACAATGAGCAGTTCTTC.

The chain joins TRBV24-1 to TRBJ2-5; 9 positions match TRBD2. From germline, CDR1 is KGHDR and CDR2 SFDVKD. This CDR3 comprises 15 residues. With V trimmed by 4 bases and J by 2 bases, 4 bases remained unmatched. The CDR3 loop reads CATSDRTSAQETQYF. The CDR3 DNA sequence: TGTGCCACCAGTGACCGGACTAGCGCGCAAGAGACCCAGTACTTC.

The V gene is TRBV20-1, the J gene TRBJ2-1; D call uncertain. CDR1 and CDR2 from the germline V gene are DFQATT and SNEGSKA (reference sequence). The CDR3 has 10 residues. Trimming shortened V by 8 bases and J by 7 bases, and 9 bases separated the two germline ends. CDR3 nucleotide sequence: TGCAGTTTATTTTATAATGAGCAGTTCTTC. It codes for CSLFYNEQFF.